Presented here are 17 T cell receptor beta chains from one specimen sequenced in a study of OX40 agonist ivuxolimab in advanced cancers. Assay used: immunoSEQ multiplex PCR; TCRdb lists only in-frame clones, some missing. This table has 45,000 to 55,000 clones, around nine tenths appearing once. The sequencing here drew on CD4+ or CD8+ T cells sorted from blood, taken in a trial of the OX40 agonist ivuxolimab. The receptors were gathered from an adult with an advanced solid tumor such as melanoma, head and neck, liver or kidney cancer.

The V gene is TRBV2, the J gene TRBJ1-2, with unresolved D. In germline, CDR1 is SNHLY, CDR2 FYNNEI. The CDR3 covers 14 residues. Trimming pared 4 bases from V and 0 bases from J, leaving 9 bases between. This CDR3 is CASSVGEANYGYTF. The CDR3 DNA is TGTGCCAGCAGTGTCGGCGAAGCTAACTATGGCTACACCTTC.

The rearrangement links TRBV4-1 to TRBJ2-7; a weak D match, TRBD2 (6 bases). The CDR3 runs to 13 residues. Germline V gene sequence: CDR1 MGHRA, CDR2 YSYEKL. Between the trimmed V and J ends, which lost 4 bases and 0 bases, there was a span of 7 bases. For the CDR3, the DNA is TGCGCCAGCAGCCGCGGGAACTCCTACGAGCAGTACTTC. This sequence encodes CASSRGNSYEQYF.

The chain employs TRBV28 and TRBJ1-3; no firm D call. This CDR3 comprises 16 residues. Per germline, CDR1 MDHEN and CDR2 SYDVKM. V was pared by 6 bases and J by 0 bases, with 15 bases between. The DNA for the CDR3 is TGTGCCAGCAGGACCCCCGGGCCTTCCTCTGGAAACACCATATATTTT. As protein: CASRTPGPSSGNTIYF.

The J gene is TRBJ1-4, the V gene TRBV7-8; D perhaps matches TRBD1 (6 bases). Trimming removed 5 bases at V and 5 bases at J, with 15 bases between. This CDR3 is built from 15 residues. Per germline, CDR1 SGHVS and CDR2 FQNEAQ. For the CDR3, the DNA is TGTGCCAGCAGCGATCCGGGGGGCCCAAATGAAAAACTGTTTTTT. As protein: CASSDPGGPNEKLFF.

The V call is TRBV6-6, the J call TRBJ2-7, with TRBD1 identical over 8 bases. With V trimmed by 6 bases and J by 3 bases, 7 bases remained unmatched. Germline-derived CDR1 and CDR2 are MNHNY and SVGAGI (reference sequence). This CDR3 spans 14 amino acids. The CDR3 sequence is CASSTLGQGYEQYF. In nucleotides, the CDR3 is TGTGCCAGCAGCACCCTAGGACAGGGCTACGAGCAGTACTTC.

The gene calls are TRBV6-5 and TRBJ2-3, with TRBD1 matching over 10 bases. Germline CDR1 MNHEY, CDR2 SVGAGI. V shed 5 bases and J 4 bases; nucleotides not matched to a gene: 6. The CDR3 is 15 amino acids. The CDR3 DNA reads TGTGCCAGCAGTCCAGGACAGGGGGTGGCAGATACGCAGTATTTT. Translation gives CASSPGQGVADTQYF.

In its sample, this clone was seen once. The V gene is TRBV19, the J gene TRBJ2-5; TRBD2 agrees at 13 bases. V lost 9 bases to trimming and J lost 5 bases; unmatched junction nucleotides: 3. The CDR3 is 13 amino acids. CDR1 is LNHDA, CDR2 SQIVND, per germline (reference sequence). CDR3 in amino acids: CASATSGRETQYF. CDR3 bases: TGTGCCAGCGCGACTAGCGGGAGGGAGACCCAGTACTTC.

The chain joins TRBV11-2 to TRBJ2-7; 11 bases are a match to TRBD2. Unmatched junction bases numbered 10, after V lost 4 bases and J lost 5 bases. CDR3 length: 16 amino acids. Per the germline V gene, CDR1 is SGHAT and CDR2 is FQNNGV. The CDR3 is CASSSYYTSGRHEQYF. The CDR3 DNA follows: TGTGCCAGCAGCTCCTATTACACTAGCGGGAGACACGAGCAGTACTTC.

J is TRBJ2-7 and V is TRBV5-1; no reliable D call. Trimming took off 2 bases at V and 2 bases at J, with 8 bases between the two ends. The germline gives CDR1 SGHRS, CDR2 YFSETQ. The CDR3 sequence is 13 residues long. The CDR3 coding sequence is TGCGCCAGCAGCTTCGTTGGGGCCTACGAGCAGTACTTC. Protein product: CASSFVGAYEQYF.

The chain recombines TRBV5-1 with TRBJ2-1; D is unresolved. The V gene's germline CDR1 is SGHRS and CDR2 YFSETQ. This CDR3 region has 13 residues. The V gene lost 2 bases and the J gene lost 6 bases, with 9 bases spanning the gap. The CDR3 region is CASSFGPSNEQFF. CDR3 nucleotide sequence: TGCGCCAGCAGCTTCGGCCCCAGCAATGAGCAGTTCTTC.

The rearrangement links TRBV19 to TRBJ1-3; D ambiguous. Germline V lookup: CDR1 LNHDA, CDR2 SQIVND (reference sequence). The length of the CDR3 is 15 residues. Trimming took off 5 bases at V and 3 bases at J, with 14 bases between the two ends. The DNA for the CDR3 is TGTGCCAGTAGTGTCCTAACTTTGAATGGAAACACCATATATTTT. This encodes CASSVLTLNGNTIYF.

The V gene is TRBV19, the J gene TRBJ2-6; D ambiguous. This CDR3 contains 18 residues. Trimming removed 3 bases from V and 1 base from J, with 16 bases in between. CDR1 and CDR2 from the germline V gene are LNHDA and SQIVND (reference sequence). The CDR3 loop reads CASSIGRVLGSGANVLTF. CDR3 nucleotide sequence: TGTGCCAGTAGTATTGGCCGTGTCCTTGGGTCTGGGGCCAACGTCCTGACTTTC.

The rearrangement uses TRBV12-5 and TRBJ2-2, with TRBD1 identical over 9 bases. CDR3 length: 15 amino acids. The germline gives CDR1 LGHNT, CDR2 FRNRAP. The J segment lost 1 base and the V segment lost 4 bases, leaving 1 base of the junction unmatched. Written as DNA, the CDR3 is TGTGCTAGTGGTTCGGGACAGGGGAACACCGGGGAGCTGTTTTTT. This codes for CASGSGQGNTGELFF.

V gene TRBV7-9 combines with J gene TRBJ1-2, with 9 bases fitting TRBD1. The CDR3 contains 16 residues. Germline V gives CDR1 SEHNR, CDR2 FQNEAQ (reference sequence). V lost 1 base and J lost 4; bases outside the gene matches: 7. CDR3 DNA sequence: TGTGCCAGCAGCTTAGAAACAGGGGGCGCTTCCTATGGCTACACCTTC. This sequence encodes CASSLETGGASYGYTF.

A single count supports this clone. The chain carries TRBV13 and TRBJ2-3; TRBD1 is a possible D gene (6 bases). V lost 5 bases and J 4 bases, leaving 19 bases between the germline ends. CDR3 length equals 16 residues. CDR1 PRHDT and CDR2 FYEKMQ come from the germline V gene (reference sequence). CDR3: CASSVRGHGTSDTQYF. The DNA of the CDR3 is TGTGCCAGCAGCGTAAGGGGACATGGGACCTCAGATACGCAGTATTTT.

This clone was found a few times. The chain has TRBV9 and TRBJ2-2; perhaps TRBD1 as D (5 bases). V lost 3 bases and J lost 7, with 10 bases in between. Germline CDR1 SGDLS, CDR2 YYNGEE. CDR3 length: 13 amino acids. The CDR3 protein is CASSADSFGELFF. The CDR3 coding sequence is TGTGCCAGCAGCGCCGACAGTTTCGGGGAGCTGTTTTTT.

The rearrangement joins TRBV5-1 to TRBJ2-2; 12 nucleotides match TRBD2. Germline loops: CDR1 SGHRS, CDR2 YFSETQ. This CDR3 has 18 amino acids. The trim removed 4 bases at V and 4 bases at J, leaving 11 bases unmatched. This CDR3 is CASSTRTSGEGVTGELFF. CDR3 nucleotide sequence: TGCGCCAGCAGCACCCGGACTAGCGGGGAGGGGGTCACCGGGGAGCTGTTTTTT.